This T cell receptor (beta chain) was identified in a study of beta chain features in type 1 diabetes. It was via CD45RO/CCR7/CD25/CD127/CD95/CD27 that CD4+ naive, central memory, regulatory and stem cell-like memory cells were sorted. The study, taken as a whole, reports: Type 1 diabetes patients had TCRB CDR3s that were shorter (moderately but significantly so) in all four CD4+ subsets.

Germline CDR1 and CDR2: GTSNPN and SVGIG (reference sequence). The CDR3 spans 18 residues. Deletions cut 2 bases from V and 4 bases from J, with 24 bases between. Sequenced material consisted of expressed TCRB transcripts (all of the isolated RNA was reverse transcribed). Repertoires were generated with immunoSEQ multiplex PCR, while TCRdb's copy carries only in-frame clones and drops some. The table shows about 650,000 clones, with around 11% occurring only once. This clone showed up just a few times. The antigen is not known. This same CDR3 is encoded by further DNA sequences in the sample. The gene calls are TRBV30 and TRBJ1-5, with TRBD1 as a possible D gene (5 bases). The TCR was taken from a man younger than 40 with type 1 diabetes. The sequencing sample was made of naive CD4+ T cells from blood. In nucleotides, the CDR3 is TGTGCCTGGAGTCCCGGGACTGGGGGTCCACATGGGAATCAGCCCCAGCATTTT. Amino acid sequence: CAWSPGTGGPHGNQPQHF. The full variable domain, with the rest looked up from reference TRBV30 and TRBJ1-5, is SQTIHQWPATLVQPVGSPLSLECTVEGTSNPNLYWYRQAAGRGLQLLFYSVGIGQISSEVPQNLSASRPQDRQFILSSKKLLLSDSGFYLCAWSPGTGGPHGNQPQHFGDGTRLSIL.